The 23 T cell receptor beta chains below come from one sample, sequenced in a study of blood T cell repertoires in COVID-19. The method was immunoSEQ multiplex PCR; TCRdb's version includes in-frame clones alone and lacks a portion of them. This sample yields 30,000 or so clones, of which almost 85% are seen a single time; approximately 40% belongs to the top ten. Sequencing was carried out using peripheral blood. The receptors originated from an elderly man with active or convalescent COVID-19.

V gene TRBV5-1 combines with J gene TRBJ2-3; 7 bases align to TRBD1. V lost 3 bases to trimming and J lost 2 bases; unmatched junction nucleotides: 6. The CDR3 is 15 residues long. Germline values: CDR1 SGHRS, CDR2 YFSETQ. The CDR3 bases are TGCGCCAGCAGCTCCCAGGGACAGACCACAGATACGCAGTATTTT. It encodes CASSSQGQTTDTQYF.

The gene calls are TRBV14 and TRBJ1-1, with TRBD1 identical over 10 bases. CDR3 size: 15 residues. CDR1 and CDR2 (germline): SGHDN, FVKESK. Trimming at V came to 5 bases and at J to 1 base, leaving 4 bases not matched to a gene. The CDR3 protein is CASSMWDRGNTEAFF. DNA for the CDR3: TGTGCCAGCAGCATGTGGGACAGGGGGAACACTGAAGCTTTCTTT.

The chain has TRBV11-3 and TRBJ2-1, with 8 positions matching TRBD2. Trimming removed 3 bases from V and 10 bases from J; junction bases left unmatched: 8. CDR3 length equals 14 residues. CDR1 SGHNT and CDR2 YENEEA come from the germline V gene. The CDR3 protein is CASSFAGGGGEQFF. The CDR3 DNA sequence: TGTGCCAGCAGCTTTGCGGGGGGAGGAGGCGAGCAGTTCTTC.

This clone was detected a few times. The chain has TRBV7-9 and TRBJ2-3, with D tentatively TRBD2 (5 bases). Trimming removed 1 base from V and 2 bases from J, with 10 bases in between. This CDR3 is 15 amino acids long. CDR1 and CDR2 (germline): SEHNR, FQNEAQ (reference sequence). The CDR3 nucleotides are TGTGCCAGCAGCTTAGGTCCAGCGGACACAGATACGCAGTATTTT. It encodes CASSLGPADTDTQYF.

This chain uses TRBV6-1 with TRBJ2-3, with 14 bases fitting TRBD2. Germline trimming cut 1 base from V and 7 bases from J; bases unmatched to any gene: 4. This CDR3 has 16 amino acids. Germline V gene data show CDR1 as MNHNS and CDR2 as SASEGT. The CDR3 DNA reads TGTGCCAGCAGTGAAGGACTAGCGGGAGGGGGGAATACGCAGTATTTT. It is translated as CASSEGLAGGGNTQYF.

The chain has TRBV30 and TRBJ1-2; 7 bases fit TRBD1. V lost 4 bases, J lost 2 bases, and 7 bases stayed unmatched. The CDR3 is 14 residues long. Germline V gives CDR1 GTSNPN, CDR2 SVGIG (reference sequence). CDR3: CAWTNRGVNYGYTF. As DNA, the CDR3 is TGTGCCTGGACAAACAGGGGAGTCAACTATGGCTACACCTTC.

The V gene is TRBV6-5, the J gene TRBJ2-7; 8 positions agree with TRBD1. After removal of 6 bases from V and 2 bases from J, the junction contained 6 bases not matched to a gene. The CDR3 loop spans 14 amino acids. Germline CDR1 and CDR2: MNHEY and SVGAGI. The CDR3 coding sequence is TGTGCCAGCAGCCCCGGGACAGGACCCTACGAGCAGTACTTC. Translation: CASSPGTGPYEQYF.

The table lists this clone with a few counts. The same CDR3 is also encoded by other DNA sequences in this sample. CDR3 coding DNA: TGTGCCAGTAGTATATTGGGGGCGTCCAACACCGGGGAGCTGTTTTTT. This sequence encodes CASSILGASNTGELFF. This chain joins TRBV19 and TRBJ2-2; weak D call: TRBD1 (6 bases). Trimming cost V 2 bases and J 2 bases, with 12 bases left between them. The CDR3 is 16 residues long. Germline CDR1 and CDR2: LNHDA and SQIVND (reference sequence).

CDR3 sequence reads: CASSLGGLWKTQYF. For the CDR3, the DNA is TGTGCCAGCAGCTTAGGAGGGTTATGGAAGACCCAGTACTTC. The gene calls are TRBV7-9 and TRBJ2-5; D might be TRBD2 (5 bases). This CDR3 has 14 residues. The germline V gene encodes CDR1 SEHNR and CDR2 FQNEAQ (reference sequence). Trimming removed 1 base from V and 6 bases from J, with 12 bases in between.

J is TRBJ2-2 and V is TRBV19; D perhaps matches TRBD2 (6 bases). CDR1 is LNHDA, CDR2 SQIVND, per germline (reference sequence). Trimming shortened V by 6 bases and J by 5 bases, and 13 bases separated the two germline ends. This CDR3 is 14 amino acids long. This CDR3 reads CASRIGRGTGELFF. CDR3 DNA: TGTGCCAGTAGAATCGGGCGGGGAACCGGGGAGCTGTTTTTT.

The chain recombines TRBV24-1 with TRBJ1-2, with 8 bases that match TRBD1. V lost 9 bases to trimming and J lost 8 bases; unmatched junction nucleotides: 7. CDR1 and CDR2 from the germline V gene are KGHDR and SFDVKD. This CDR3 is 12 amino acids long. CDR3 bases: TGTGCCACCTATCAGGGGGCGCAAGGCTACACCTTC. Translation: CATYQGAQGYTF.

V is TRBV5-1 and J is TRBJ2-3; D is uncertain. V lost 0 bases, J lost 2 bases, and 10 bases lay in between. Germline lookup yields CDR1 SGHRS and CDR2 YFSETQ. The CDR3 runs to 15 residues. CDR3 in amino acids: CASSLGQVYTDTQYF. The CDR3 DNA is TGCGCCAGCAGCTTGGGTCAAGTCTACACAGATACGCAGTATTTT.

The rearrangement uses TRBV6-1 and TRBJ2-1, with D possibly matching TRBD1 (5 bases). Germline V lookup: CDR1 MNHNS, CDR2 SASEGT. This CDR3 spans 14 amino acids. V was pared by 2 bases and J by 4 bases, with 9 bases between. For the CDR3, the DNA is TGTGCCAGCAGTGAACGACAGATTTACAATGAGCAGTTCTTC. It translates to CASSERQIYNEQFF.

The rearrangement joins TRBV2 to TRBJ2-2, with TRBD2 as a possible D gene (5 bases). The V end lost 3 bases, the J end lost 0 bases, and 11 bases lay between the germline ends. The CDR3 loop spans 16 amino acids. Per the germline V gene, CDR1 is SNHLY and CDR2 is FYNNEI. CDR3 in DNA: TGTGCCAGCAGTGACTTTCAGCGGACGAACACCGGGGAGCTGTTTTTT. Its protein is CASSDFQRTNTGELFF.

The rearrangement uses TRBV10-1 and TRBJ1-6; no reliable D call. V lost 6 bases to trimming and J lost 7 bases, with 10 bases between them. The CDR3 runs to 13 residues. Germline assignment: CDR1 WNHNN and CDR2 SYGVQD (reference sequence). CDR3 bases: TGCGCCAGCAGCTTGGGAGGGAATTCACCCCTCCACTTT. Residues: CASSLGGNSPLHF.

This clone has at least ten counts. The genes are TRBV3-1 (or the pseudogene TRBV3-2) and TRBJ2-7; 8 bases map to TRBD2. The CDR3 is 14 amino acids. Germline V gives CDR1 LGHDT, CDR2 YNNKEL (reference sequence). V gave up 1 base and J gave up 5 bases; unmatched junction bases: 4. The DNA for the CDR3 is TGTGCCAGCAGCCAAGGGCTTAGCGGGAACGAGCAGTACTTC. This codes for CASSQGLSGNEQYF.

The rearrangement joins TRBV2 to TRBJ2-7; TRBD2 aligns across 11 bases. The length of the CDR3 is 14 residues. CDR1 and CDR2 from the germline V gene are SNHLY and FYNNEI. With 5 bases clipped from V and 5 bases from J, the junction kept 5 bases outside the gene matches. This CDR3 reads CASSLTSGEDEQYF. CDR3 nucleotides: TGTGCCAGCAGTTTGACTAGCGGGGAAGACGAGCAGTACTTC.

This chain connects TRBV10-3 to TRBJ2-5; D not certain. The CDR3 runs 12 residues. Germline CDR1 is ENHRY and CDR2 is SYGVKD. Trimming took off 2 bases at V and 2 bases at J, with 3 bases between the two ends. CDR3 sequence reads: CAISEQQETQYF. The CDR3 nucleotides read TGTGCCATCAGTGAGCAGCAAGAGACCCAGTACTTC.

The V gene is TRBV6-2 or TRBV6-3, the J gene TRBJ2-3; 10 bases line up with TRBD2. CDR1 and CDR2 from the germline V gene are MNHEY and SVGEGT. CDR3 length equals 17 residues. V gave up 1 base and J gave up 5 bases; unmatched junction bases: 9. The CDR3 region has the DNA TGTGCCAGCAGTTACTTCACCCTAGCGGGAGTGAGAGATACGCAGTATTTT. Its translation is CASSYFTLAGVRDTQYF.

This clone was found many times. The V gene is TRBV7-6, the J gene TRBJ2-1; 7 bases are shared with TRBD2. CDR3 size: 15 residues. The trim removed 3 bases at V and 4 bases at J, leaving 6 bases unmatched. Germline V gene lookup returns CDR1 SGHVS and CDR2 FNYEAQ. The CDR3 region has the DNA TGTGCCAGCAGCTTGAGAGCGGGATTTTACAATGAGCAGTTCTTC. It specifies CASSLRAGFYNEQFF.

J is TRBJ2-1 and V is TRBV7-8; a weak D match, TRBD2 (5 bases). V was cut by 2 bases and J by 2 bases, with 13 bases left in between. The CDR3 totals 16 residues. Germline V gene data show CDR1 as SGHVS and CDR2 as FQNEAQ. CDR3 sequence: CASSLPGMGAYNEQFF. The CDR3 DNA reads as TGTGCCAGCAGCTTACCCGGAATGGGAGCCTACAATGAGCAGTTCTTC.

J is TRBJ1-6 and V is TRBV7-8; 9 positions match TRBD1. The CDR3 totals 15 residues. V was clipped by 5 bases and J by 7 bases; unmatched bases: 6. The germline gives CDR1 SGHVS, CDR2 FQNEAQ. The CDR3 is CASSALGQGNSPLHF. In DNA, the CDR3 is TGTGCCAGCAGCGCCCTTGGACAGGGGAATTCACCCCTCCACTTT.

This clone was seen only once. This chain connects TRBV18 to TRBJ2-5; a weak D match, TRBD1 (5 bases). V lost 6 bases and J 3 bases, leaving 17 bases between the germline ends. Germline loops: CDR1 KGHSH, CDR2 LQKENI. CDR3 length: 15 amino acids. The CDR3 spells CASSFRRSREETQYF. CDR3 coding DNA: TGTGCCAGCTCGTTTAGGCGTTCCAGGGAAGAGACCCAGTACTTC.